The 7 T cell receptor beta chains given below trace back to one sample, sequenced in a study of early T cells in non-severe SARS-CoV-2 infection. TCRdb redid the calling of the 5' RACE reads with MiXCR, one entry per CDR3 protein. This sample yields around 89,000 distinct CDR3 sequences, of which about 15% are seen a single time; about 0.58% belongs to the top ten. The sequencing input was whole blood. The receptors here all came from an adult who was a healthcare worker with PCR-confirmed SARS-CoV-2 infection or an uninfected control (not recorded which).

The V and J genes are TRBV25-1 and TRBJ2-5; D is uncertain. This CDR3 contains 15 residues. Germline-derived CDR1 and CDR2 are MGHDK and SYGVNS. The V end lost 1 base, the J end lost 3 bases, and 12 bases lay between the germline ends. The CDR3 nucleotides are TGTGCCAGCAGTGAATTATGGCTAAACAAAGAGACCCAGTACTTC. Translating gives CASSELWLNKETQYF.

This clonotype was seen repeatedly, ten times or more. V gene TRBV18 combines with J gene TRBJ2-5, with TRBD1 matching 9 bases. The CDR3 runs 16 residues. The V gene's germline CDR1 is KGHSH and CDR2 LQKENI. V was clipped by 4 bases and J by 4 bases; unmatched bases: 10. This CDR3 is CASSLTVPGQGETQYF. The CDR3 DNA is TGTGCCAGCTCACTCACCGTCCCGGGACAGGGAGAGACCCAGTACTTC. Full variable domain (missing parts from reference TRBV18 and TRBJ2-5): NAGVMQNPRHLVRRRGQEARLRCSPMKGHSHVYWYRQLPEEGLKFMVYLQKENIIDESGMPKERFSAEFPKEGPSILRIQQVVRGDSAAYFCASSLTVPGQGETQYFGPGTRLLVL.

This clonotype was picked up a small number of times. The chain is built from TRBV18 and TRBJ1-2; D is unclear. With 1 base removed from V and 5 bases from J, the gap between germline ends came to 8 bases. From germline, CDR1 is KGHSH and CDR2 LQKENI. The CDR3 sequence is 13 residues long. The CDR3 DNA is TGTGCCAGCTCACCACAAAGGGAGTATGGCTACACCTTC. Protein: CASSPQREYGYTF.

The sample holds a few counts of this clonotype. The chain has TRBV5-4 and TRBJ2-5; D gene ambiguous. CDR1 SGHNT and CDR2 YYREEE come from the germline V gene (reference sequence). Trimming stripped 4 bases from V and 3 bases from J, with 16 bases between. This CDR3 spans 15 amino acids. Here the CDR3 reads CASSPTGPLKETQYF. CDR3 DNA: TGTGCCAGCAGCCCAACCGGGCCCCTCAAAGAGACCCAGTACTTC. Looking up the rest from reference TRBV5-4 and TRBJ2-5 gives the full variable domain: ETGVTQSPTHLIKTRGQQVTLRCSSQSGHNTVSWYQQALGQGPQFIFQYYREEENGRGNFPPRFSGLQFPNYSSELNVNALELDDSALYLCASSPTGPLKETQYFGPGTRLLVL.

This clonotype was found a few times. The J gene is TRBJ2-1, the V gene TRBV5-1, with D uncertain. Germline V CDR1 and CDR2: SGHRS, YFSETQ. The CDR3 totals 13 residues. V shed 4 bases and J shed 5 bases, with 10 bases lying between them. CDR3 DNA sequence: TGCGCCAGCAGCACCCAAAAGAACAATGAGCAGTTCTTC. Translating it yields CASSTQKNNEQFF.

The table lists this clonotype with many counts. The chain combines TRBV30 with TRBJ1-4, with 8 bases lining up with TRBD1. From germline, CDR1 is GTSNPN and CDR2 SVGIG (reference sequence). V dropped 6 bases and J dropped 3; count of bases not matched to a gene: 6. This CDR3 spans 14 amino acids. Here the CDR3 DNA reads TGTGCCTGCCTTATGACAGGGGCTAATGAAAAACTGTTTTTT. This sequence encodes CACLMTGANEKLFF.

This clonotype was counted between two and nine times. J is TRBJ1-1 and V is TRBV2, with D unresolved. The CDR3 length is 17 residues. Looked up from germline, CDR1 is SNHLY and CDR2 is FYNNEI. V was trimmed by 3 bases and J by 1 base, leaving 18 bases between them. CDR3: CASSERLMSDGNTEAFF. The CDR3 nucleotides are TGTGCCAGCAGTGAGAGGCTGATGAGTGACGGGAACACTGAAGCTTTCTTT.